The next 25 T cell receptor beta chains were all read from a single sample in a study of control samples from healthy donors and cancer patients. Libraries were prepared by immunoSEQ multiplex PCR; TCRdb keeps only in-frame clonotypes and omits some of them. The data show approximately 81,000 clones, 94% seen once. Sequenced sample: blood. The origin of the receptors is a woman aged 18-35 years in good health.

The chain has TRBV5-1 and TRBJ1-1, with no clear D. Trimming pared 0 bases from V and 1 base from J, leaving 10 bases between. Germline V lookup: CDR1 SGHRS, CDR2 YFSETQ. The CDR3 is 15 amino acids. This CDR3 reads CASSLVGPSNTEAFF. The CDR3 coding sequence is TGCGCCAGCAGCTTGGTAGGTCCGTCGAACACTGAAGCTTTCTTT.

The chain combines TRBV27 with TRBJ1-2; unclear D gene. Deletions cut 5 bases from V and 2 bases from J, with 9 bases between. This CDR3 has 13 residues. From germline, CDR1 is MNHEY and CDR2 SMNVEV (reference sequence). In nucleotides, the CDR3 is TGTGCCAGCAGTCCCATCGACAACTATGGCTACACCTTC. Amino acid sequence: CASSPIDNYGYTF.

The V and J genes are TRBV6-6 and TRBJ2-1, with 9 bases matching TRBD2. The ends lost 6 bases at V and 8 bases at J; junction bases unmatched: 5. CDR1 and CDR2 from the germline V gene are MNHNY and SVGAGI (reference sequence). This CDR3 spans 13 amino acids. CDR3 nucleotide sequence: TGTGCCAGCAGGACTAGCGGAAGCGATGAGCAGTTCTTC. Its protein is CASRTSGSDEQFF.

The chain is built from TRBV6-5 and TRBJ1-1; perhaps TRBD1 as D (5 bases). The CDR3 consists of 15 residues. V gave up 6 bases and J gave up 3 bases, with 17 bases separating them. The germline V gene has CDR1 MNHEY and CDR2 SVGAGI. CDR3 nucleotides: TGTGCCAGCAGGGTTCGGGGCGCGGGGGACACTGAAGCTTTCTTT. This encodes CASRVRGAGDTEAFF.

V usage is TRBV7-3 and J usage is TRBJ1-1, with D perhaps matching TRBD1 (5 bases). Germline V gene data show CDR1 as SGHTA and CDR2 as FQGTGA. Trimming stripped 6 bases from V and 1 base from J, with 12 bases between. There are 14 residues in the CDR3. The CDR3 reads CASRGPGQNTEAFF. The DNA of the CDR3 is TGTGCCAGCAGGGGCCCAGGGCAGAACACTGAAGCTTTCTTT. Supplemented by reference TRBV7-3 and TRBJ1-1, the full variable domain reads GAGVSQTPSNKVTEKGKYVELRCDPISGHTALYWYRQSLGQGPEFLIYFQGTGAADDSGLPNDRFFAVRPEGSVSTLKIQRTERGDSAVYLCASRGPGQNTEAFFGQGTRLTVV.

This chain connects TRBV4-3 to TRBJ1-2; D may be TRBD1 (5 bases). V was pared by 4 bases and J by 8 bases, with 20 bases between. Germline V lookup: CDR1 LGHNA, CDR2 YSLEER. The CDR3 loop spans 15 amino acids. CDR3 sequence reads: CASSLFLGQGDGYTF. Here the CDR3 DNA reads TGCGCCAGCAGCCTTTTCCTCGGTCAGGGCGACGGCTACACCTTC.

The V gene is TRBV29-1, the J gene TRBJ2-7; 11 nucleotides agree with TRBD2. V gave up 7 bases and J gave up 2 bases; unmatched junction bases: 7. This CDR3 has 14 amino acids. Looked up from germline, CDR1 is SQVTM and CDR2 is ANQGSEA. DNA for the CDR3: TGCAGCGCCGAACTAGCGGGGGAAACCTACGAGCAGTACTTC. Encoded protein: CSAELAGETYEQYF.

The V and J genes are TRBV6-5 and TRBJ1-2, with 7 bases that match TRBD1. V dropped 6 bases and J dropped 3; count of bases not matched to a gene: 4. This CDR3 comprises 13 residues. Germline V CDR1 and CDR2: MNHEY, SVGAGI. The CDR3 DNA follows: TGTGCCAGCAGATACAGGGGAGACTATGGCTACACCTTC. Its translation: CASRYRGDYGYTF.

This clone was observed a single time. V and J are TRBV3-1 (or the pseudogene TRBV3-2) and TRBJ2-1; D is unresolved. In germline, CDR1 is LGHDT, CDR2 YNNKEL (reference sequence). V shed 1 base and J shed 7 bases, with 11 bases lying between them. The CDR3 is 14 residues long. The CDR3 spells CASSQVFLRNEQFF. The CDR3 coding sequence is TGTGCCAGCAGCCAAGTTTTTCTGCGGAATGAGCAGTTCTTC.

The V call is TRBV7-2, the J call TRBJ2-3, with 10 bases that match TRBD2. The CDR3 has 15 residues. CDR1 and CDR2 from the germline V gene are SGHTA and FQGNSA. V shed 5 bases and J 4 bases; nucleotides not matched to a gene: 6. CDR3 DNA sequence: TGTGCCAGCAGCCTAAACAGCGGGAGGGCAGATACGCAGTATTTT. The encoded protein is CASSLNSGRADTQYF.

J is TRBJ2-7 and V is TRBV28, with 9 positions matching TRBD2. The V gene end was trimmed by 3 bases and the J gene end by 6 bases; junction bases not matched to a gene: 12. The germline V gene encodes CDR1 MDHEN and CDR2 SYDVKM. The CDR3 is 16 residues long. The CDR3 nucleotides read TGTGCCAGCAGTTTTCCTTGGGGCGGGAGGGTCCGCGAGCAGTACTTC. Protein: CASSFPWGGRVREQYF.

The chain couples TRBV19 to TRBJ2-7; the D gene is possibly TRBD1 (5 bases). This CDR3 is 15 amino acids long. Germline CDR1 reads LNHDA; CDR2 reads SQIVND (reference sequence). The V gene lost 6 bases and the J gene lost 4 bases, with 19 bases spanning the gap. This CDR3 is CASRGTTAHRYEQYF. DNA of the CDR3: TGTGCCAGTAGGGGAACGACAGCTCACCGGTACGAGCAGTACTTC.

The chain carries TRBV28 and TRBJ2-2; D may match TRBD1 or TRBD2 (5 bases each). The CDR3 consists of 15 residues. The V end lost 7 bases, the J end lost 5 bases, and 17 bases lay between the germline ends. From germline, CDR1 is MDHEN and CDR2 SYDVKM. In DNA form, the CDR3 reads TGTGCCAGCACTTCCGTGGGGGAGACGACCGGGGAGCTGTTTTTT. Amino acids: CASTSVGETTGELFF. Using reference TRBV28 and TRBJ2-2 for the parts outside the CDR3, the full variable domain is DVKVTQSSRYLVKRTGEKVFLECVQDMDHENMFWYRQDPGLGLRLIYFSYDVKMKEKGDIPEGYSVSREKKERFSLILESASTNQTSMYLCASTSVGETTGELFFGEGSRLTVL.

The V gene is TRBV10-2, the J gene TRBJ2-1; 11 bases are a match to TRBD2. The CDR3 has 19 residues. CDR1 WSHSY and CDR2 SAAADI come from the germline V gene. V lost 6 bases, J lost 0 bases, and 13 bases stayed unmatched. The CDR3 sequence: CASRGTGTSGHSSYNEQFF. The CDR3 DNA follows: TGCGCCAGCAGGGGAACCGGGACTAGCGGTCATAGCTCCTACAATGAGCAGTTCTTC.

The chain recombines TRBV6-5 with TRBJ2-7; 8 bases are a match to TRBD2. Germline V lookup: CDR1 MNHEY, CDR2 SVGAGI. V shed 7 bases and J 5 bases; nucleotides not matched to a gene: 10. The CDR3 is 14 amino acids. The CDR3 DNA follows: TGTGCCAGCACCCCTGGAGCGGGAGTCAACGAGCAGTACTTC. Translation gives CASTPGAGVNEQYF.

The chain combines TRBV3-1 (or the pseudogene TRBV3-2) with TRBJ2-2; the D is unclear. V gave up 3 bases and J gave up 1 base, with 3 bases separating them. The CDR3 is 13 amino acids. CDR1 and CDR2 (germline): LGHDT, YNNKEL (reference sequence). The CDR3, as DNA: TGTGCCAGCAGCCAGGTGAACACCGGGGAGCTGTTTTTT. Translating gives CASSQVNTGELFF.

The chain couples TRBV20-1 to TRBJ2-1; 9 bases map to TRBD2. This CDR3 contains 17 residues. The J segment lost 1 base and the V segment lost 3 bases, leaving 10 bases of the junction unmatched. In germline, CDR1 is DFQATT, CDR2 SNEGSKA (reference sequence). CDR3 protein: CSASPVASGISYNEQFF. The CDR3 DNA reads TGCAGTGCTAGTCCGGTAGCTAGCGGGATTTCCTACAATGAGCAGTTCTTC.

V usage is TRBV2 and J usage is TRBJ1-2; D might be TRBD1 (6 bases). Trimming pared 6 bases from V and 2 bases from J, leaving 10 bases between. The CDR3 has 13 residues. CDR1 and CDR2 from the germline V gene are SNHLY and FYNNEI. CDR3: CASSRDKNYGYTF. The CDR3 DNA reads TGTGCCAGCAGCCGGGACAAGAACTATGGCTACACCTTC.

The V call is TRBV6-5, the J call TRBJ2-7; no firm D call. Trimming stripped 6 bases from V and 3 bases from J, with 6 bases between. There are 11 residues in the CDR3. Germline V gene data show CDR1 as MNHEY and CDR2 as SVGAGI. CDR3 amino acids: CASRGIYEQYF. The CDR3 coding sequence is TGTGCCAGCAGGGGAATCTACGAGCAGTACTTC.

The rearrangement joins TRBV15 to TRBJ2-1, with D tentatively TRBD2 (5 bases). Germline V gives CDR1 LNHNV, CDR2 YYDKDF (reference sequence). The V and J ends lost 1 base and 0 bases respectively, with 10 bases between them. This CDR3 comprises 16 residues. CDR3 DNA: TGTGCCACCAGCAGAGTGGAGGTTAGCTCCTACAATGAGCAGTTCTTC. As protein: CATSRVEVSSYNEQFF.

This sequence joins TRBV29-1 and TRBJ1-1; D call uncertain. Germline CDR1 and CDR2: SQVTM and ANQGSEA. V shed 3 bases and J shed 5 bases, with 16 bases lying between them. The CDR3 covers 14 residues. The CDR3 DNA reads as TGCAGCGTTGATAGGAAGCTATCGAGAACTGAAGCTTTCTTT. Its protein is CSVDRKLSRTEAFF.

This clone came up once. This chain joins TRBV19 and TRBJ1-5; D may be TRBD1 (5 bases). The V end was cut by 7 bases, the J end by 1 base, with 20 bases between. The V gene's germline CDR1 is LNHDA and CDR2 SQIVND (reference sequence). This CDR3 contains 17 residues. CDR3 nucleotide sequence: TGTGCCAGTACCCGCGCGGCGGCAGGGTCGAGCAATCAGCCCCAGCATTTT. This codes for CASTRAAAGSSNQPQHF.

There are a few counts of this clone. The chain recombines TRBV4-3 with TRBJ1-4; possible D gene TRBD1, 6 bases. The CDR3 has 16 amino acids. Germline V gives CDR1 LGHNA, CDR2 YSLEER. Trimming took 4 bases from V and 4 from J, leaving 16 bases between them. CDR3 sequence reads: CASSLNPTGFNEKLFF. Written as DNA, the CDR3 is TGCGCCAGCAGCCTGAACCCGACAGGCTTTAATGAAAAACTGTTTTTT.

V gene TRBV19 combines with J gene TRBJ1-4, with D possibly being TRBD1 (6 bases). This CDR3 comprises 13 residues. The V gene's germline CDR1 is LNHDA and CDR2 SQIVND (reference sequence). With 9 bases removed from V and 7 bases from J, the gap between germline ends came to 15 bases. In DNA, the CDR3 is TGTGCCAGCACTCGAAGGGGGTCTGAAAAACTGTTTTTT. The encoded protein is CASTRRGSEKLFF.

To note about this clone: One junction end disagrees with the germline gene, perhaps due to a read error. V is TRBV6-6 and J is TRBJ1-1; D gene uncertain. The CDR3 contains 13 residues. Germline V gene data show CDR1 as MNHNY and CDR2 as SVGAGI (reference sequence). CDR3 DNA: TGTGCCGTCAACGGGGTGGGGAACGCTGAAGCTTTCTTT. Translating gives CAVNGVGNAEAFF.